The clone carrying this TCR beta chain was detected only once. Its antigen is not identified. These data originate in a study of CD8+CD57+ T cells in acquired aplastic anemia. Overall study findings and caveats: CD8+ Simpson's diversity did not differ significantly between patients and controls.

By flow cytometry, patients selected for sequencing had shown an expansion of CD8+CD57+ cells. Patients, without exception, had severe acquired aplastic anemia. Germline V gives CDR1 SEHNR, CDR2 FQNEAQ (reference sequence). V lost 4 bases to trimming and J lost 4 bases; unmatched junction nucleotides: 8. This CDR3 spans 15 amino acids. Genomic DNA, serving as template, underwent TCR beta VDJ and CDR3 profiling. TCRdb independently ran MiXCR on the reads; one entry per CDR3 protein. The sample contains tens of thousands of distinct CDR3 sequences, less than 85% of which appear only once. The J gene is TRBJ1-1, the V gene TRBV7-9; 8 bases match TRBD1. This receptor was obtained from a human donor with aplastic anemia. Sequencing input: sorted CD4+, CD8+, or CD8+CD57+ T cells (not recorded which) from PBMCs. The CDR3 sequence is CASSSKQGVITEAFF. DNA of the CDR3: TGTGCCAGCAGCTCCAAACAGGGGGTTATCACTGAAGCTTTCTTT.